A selection of T cell receptor beta chains follows, all from one sample in a study of blood T cell repertoires in COVID-19. Some clones are missing from TCRdb's copy, which holds only in-frame ones; the method was immunoSEQ multiplex PCR. The sample gives around 140,000 clones, 80% of which show up once; approximately 3.5% is in the top ten. Material: peripheral blood. The receptors here all came from a man between 65 and 79 years old who had recovered from COVID-19. Each CDR3 is given with its conserved first and last residue. Fields, in order: CDR3 length, J gene, D gene, V gene, CDR3 protein. A D gene is named only where the DNA matches it firmly.

15	TRBJ2-7	TRBD2	TRBV7-2	CASSWISGSSYEQYF
13	TRBJ1-1	TRBD1	TRBV27	CASQRQGRTEAFF
15	TRBJ2-7	TRBD2	TRBV4-3	CASSQVLAGAHEQYF
14	TRBJ1-4	.	TRBV6-5	CASSYQGSNEKLFF
13	TRBJ1-2	TRBD1	TRBV10-1	CASSNDRVNGYTF
15	TRBJ2-7	.	TRBV11-2	CASSLEAGPTYEQYF
16	TRBJ2-1	TRBD2	TRBV10-3	CAISDLTSGRFYEQFF
15	TRBJ1-5	.	TRBV6-2/TRBV6-3	CASSSLAGSIQPQHF
15	TRBJ2-7	TRBD2	TRBV18	CASSLTSGPLAEQYF
15	TRBJ2-2	TRBD2	TRBV5-3	CARSGPGGGTGELFF
15	TRBJ1-4	TRBD1	TRBV10-3	CAISASGTVGEKLFF
12	TRBJ2-1	.	TRBV30	CAWLNNQMAQFF
15	TRBJ2-6	.	TRBV27	CASSGAYSGANVLTF
12	TRBJ1-1	.	TRBV5-5	CASSLLDTEAFF
13	TRBJ1-1	.	TRBV6-5	CASSYRLNTEAFF
13	TRBJ2-1	.	TRBV6-5	CASSYSTADEQFF
14	TRBJ2-1	TRBD2	TRBV6-6	CASSASGRYHEQFF
13	TRBJ1-1	TRBD1	TRBV30	CAWLGQGAAEAFF
16	TRBJ2-1	.	TRBV11-3	CASSLGTNGRWNEQFF
15	TRBJ1-5	.	TRBV19	CASTRSGQNNQPQHF
12	TRBJ1-1	.	TRBV19	CASSTFNRGAFF
18	TRBJ2-7	.	TRBV5-6	CASSLSLPGGGQFYEQYF
15	TRBJ2-5	TRBD2	TRBV18	CASSPSLAAQETQYF
15	TRBJ2-7	.	TRBV6-2/TRBV6-3	CASSYLSQGPREQYF
12	TRBJ1-1	.	TRBV29-1	CSVRKLNTEAFF
16	TRBJ2-7	TRBD2	TRBV7-2	CASSLVVAGGRYEQYF
13	TRBJ1-1	.	TRBV27	CASRNSGNTEAFF
18	TRBJ2-2	TRBD2	TRBV10-3	CAISQGLAGGGGTGELFF
16	TRBJ2-1	TRBD2	TRBV7-9	CASSLLGREGLDEQFF
14	TRBJ2-5	TRBD2	TRBV9	CASSVEGLEETQYF
12	TRBJ1-1	.	TRBV2	CASLFMNTEAFF
12	TRBJ1-2	TRBD1	TRBV19	CATGTGGVGYTF
16	TRBJ2-3	.	TRBV5-8	CASSRFGGTSTDTQYF
12	TRBJ2-3	.	TRBV6-2/TRBV6-3	CASSSSTDTQYF
14	TRBJ2-3	.	TRBV3-1/TRBV3-2	CASSPEVGTDTQYF
14	TRBJ1-3	.	TRBV19	CASNEGSSGNTIYF
16	TRBJ2-7	.	TRBV5-1	CASSFDLIGNTYEQYF
18	TRBJ1-2	.	TRBV12-2	CASRFLSNPDRGNYGYTF
14	TRBJ2-3	.	TRBV6-1	CASSEEARTDTQYF
14	TRBJ2-7	TRBD1	TRBV5-1	CASSFGTGGSEQYF
17	TRBJ2-7	.	TRBV30	CAWSAVFPLVHTYEQYF
16	TRBJ1-1	TRBD1	TRBV7-8	CASSFRDRGGNTEAFF
18	TRBJ2-7	.	TRBV7-6	CASSLDPRKGGYSYEQYF
20	TRBJ2-2	TRBD2	TRBV24-1	CATSGRTGLAGVEDTGELFF
12	TRBJ1-1	.	TRBV6-4	CASSAGRTEAFF
17	TRBJ2-3	TRBD2	TRBV3-1/TRBV3-2	CASSPRRTSFSTDTQYF
16	TRBJ2-1	TRBD2	TRBV30	CAWTRLAGVFSNEQFF
10	TRBJ2-1	.	TRBV29-1	CSVALNEQFF
16	TRBJ2-5	TRBD1	TRBV5-1	CASSLAPPTGQETQYF
18	TRBJ2-7	.	TRBV7-6	CASSLAGGGTPASYEQYF
13	TRBJ1-2	.	TRBV6-5	CASTRDGNYGYTF
11	TRBJ2-2	.	TRBV6-5	CASTGTGELFF
15	TRBJ1-6	.	TRBV7-2	CASSLAQGYNSPLHF
15	TRBJ2-2	TRBD2	TRBV5-1	CASSTISGRTGELFF
15	TRBJ2-1	.	TRBV6-1	CASSEFTGSYNEQFF
14	TRBJ2-7	.	TRBV5-4	CASSLASGIGEQYF
13	TRBJ2-7	TRBD1	TRBV27	CASRWTGSNEQYF
12	TRBJ1-1	TRBD1	TRBV12-3/TRBV12-4	CATDGTGPEAFF
15	TRBJ2-7	TRBD1	TRBV27	CASSKRTGNVDEQYF
13	TRBJ1-1	.	TRBV9	CASSVDRNTEAFF